Following are 12 T cell receptor beta chains from one sample sequenced in a study of T cell changes during pregnancy in multiple sclerosis. Sequencing used immunoSEQ multiplex PCR; TCRdb keeps in-frame clones, though not all of them. Of under 70,000 clones listed, around 92% were seen once; the top ten hold approximately 0.6%. The material sequenced was CD4+ T cells from peripheral blood mononuclear cells, taken after pregnancy. These receptors came from a female donor with multiple sclerosis, enrolled in a pregnancy study.

The rearrangement uses TRBV5-4 and TRBJ2-7; 8 positions match TRBD1. The J segment lost 3 bases and the V segment lost 4 bases, leaving 12 bases of the junction unmatched. The germline V gene has CDR1 SGHNT and CDR2 YYREEE (reference sequence). The CDR3 has 16 residues. The CDR3 DNA reads TGTGCCAGCAGCCCTATGGGGGCAGGGGGCTTCTACGAGCAGTACTTC. Translating it yields CASSPMGAGGFYEQYF.

The genes are TRBV6-1 and TRBJ1-2; 9 bases are shared with TRBD1. CDR3 length equals 14 residues. J was trimmed by 8 bases and V by 5 bases; bases with no gene match: 9. Germline CDR1 and CDR2: MNHNS and SASEGT. The CDR3 DNA is TGTGCCAGCAGTAACCCCGGGACAGGGCAAGGCTACACCTTC. It codes for CASSNPGTGQGYTF.

The V gene is TRBV7-2, the J gene TRBJ2-5, with a tentative D call TRBD1 (6 bases). The CDR3 runs 13 residues. V was clipped by 8 bases and J by 2 bases, with 12 bases between them. The V gene's germline CDR1 is SGHTA and CDR2 FQGNSA. In nucleotides, the CDR3 is TGTGCCAGCGGTCACGGGACACAAGAGACCCAGTACTTC. It translates to CASGHGTQETQYF.

V is TRBV5-6 and J is TRBJ2-1, with a weak D call TRBD1 (6 bases). The CDR3 covers 12 residues. The germline V gene encodes CDR1 SGHDT and CDR2 YYEEEE. Trimming pared 4 bases from V and 12 bases from J, leaving 14 bases between. The CDR3 nucleotides read TGTGCCAGCAGCGGGAAATTAGGGGGGCAGTTCTTC. Its translation is CASSGKLGGQFF.

The gene calls are TRBV6-1 and TRBJ1-1; TRBD1 is a possible D gene (6 bases). With 5 bases removed from V and 1 base from J, the gap between germline ends came to 11 bases. Germline V gene sequence: CDR1 MNHNS, CDR2 SASEGT. The CDR3 is 14 amino acids. The CDR3 DNA follows: TGTGCCAGCAGTAACCCGGGACAGAACACTGAAGCTTTCTTT. Encoded protein: CASSNPGQNTEAFF.

V usage is TRBV19 and J usage is TRBJ1-5; a possible D gene is TRBD1 (6 bases). Trimming stripped 4 bases from V and 1 base from J, with 14 bases between. The CDR3 is made up of 16 amino acids. CDR1 is LNHDA and CDR2 is SQIVND in the germline V gene (reference sequence). The CDR3: CASSKSPGVSNQPQHF. The CDR3 DNA reads TGTGCCAGTAGTAAGTCACCAGGGGTGAGCAATCAGCCCCAGCATTTT.

The chain combines TRBV7-8 with TRBJ2-2; 7 nucleotides align to TRBD2. CDR1 is SGHVS and CDR2 is FQNEAQ in the germline V gene. The J segment lost 6 bases and the V segment lost 5 bases, leaving 9 bases of the junction unmatched. The CDR3 totals 15 residues. CDR3 amino acids: CASSRPGLTSGELFF. The CDR3 coding sequence is TGTGCCAGCAGCCGACCGGGACTAACATCCGGGGAGCTGTTTTTT.

The V call is TRBV4-3, the J call TRBJ1-3; D unclear. Trimming pared 1 base from V and 4 bases from J, leaving 5 bases between. Germline V lookup: CDR1 LGHNA, CDR2 YSLEER. The CDR3 is 13 residues long. The CDR3 sequence is CASSQGPGNTIYF. CDR3 DNA sequence: TGCGCCAGCAGCCAAGGGCCGGGAAACACCATATATTTT.

The chain couples TRBV19 to TRBJ2-7; D might be TRBD1 (5 bases). V was clipped by 3 bases and J by 4 bases, with 10 bases between them. CDR3 length: 13 residues. Germline lookup yields CDR1 LNHDA and CDR2 SQIVND (reference sequence). Here the CDR3 reads CASSISDSYEQYF. Written as DNA, the CDR3 is TGTGCCAGTAGTATCTCTGACAGTTACGAGCAGTACTTC.

This chain uses TRBV7-2 with TRBJ1-1; tentative D call: TRBD1 (6 bases). Germline assignment: CDR1 SGHTA and CDR2 FQGNSA. This CDR3 region has 14 residues. Trimming took 4 bases from V and 1 from J, leaving 10 bases between them. The CDR3 here is CASSWGRGNTEAFF. CDR3 DNA sequence: TGTGCCAGCAGCTGGGGCAGGGGGAACACTGAAGCTTTCTTT.

This clone has a handful of counts. The chain joins TRBV19 to TRBJ1-2; the match to TRBD1 covers 8 bases. Losses at the gene ends were 6 bases for V and 3 bases for J; bases not matched to a gene: 12. The CDR3 extends over 16 amino acids. The germline gives CDR1 LNHDA, CDR2 SQIVND (reference sequence). The DNA of the CDR3 is TGTGCCAGTAGCGACGTTCGGACAGGGTGGGACTATGGCTACACCTTC. Residues: CASSDVRTGWDYGYTF.

For the CDR3, the DNA is TGTGCCAGCAGCCGAACCCGTAGCGGGGGACGCACAGATACGCAGTATTTT. This translates into CASSRTRSGGRTDTQYF. V and J are TRBV5-4 and TRBJ2-3, with 9 bases fitting TRBD2. Losses at the gene ends were 4 bases for V and 1 base for J; bases not matched to a gene: 10. This CDR3 is 17 amino acids long. The germline V gene encodes CDR1 SGHNT and CDR2 YYREEE (reference sequence).